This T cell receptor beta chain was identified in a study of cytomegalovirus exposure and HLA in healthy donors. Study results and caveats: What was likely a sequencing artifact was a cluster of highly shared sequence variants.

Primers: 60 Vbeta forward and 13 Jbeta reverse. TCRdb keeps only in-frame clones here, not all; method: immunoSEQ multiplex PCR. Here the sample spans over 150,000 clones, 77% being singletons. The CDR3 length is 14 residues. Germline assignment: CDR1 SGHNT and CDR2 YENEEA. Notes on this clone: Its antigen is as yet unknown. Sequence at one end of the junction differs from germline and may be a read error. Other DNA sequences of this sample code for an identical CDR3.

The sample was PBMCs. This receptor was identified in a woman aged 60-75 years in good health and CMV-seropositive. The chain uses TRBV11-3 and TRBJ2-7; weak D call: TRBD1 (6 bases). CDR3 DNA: TGTGCCAGCAGCTTAGGACAGGCTAGCCACGAACAGTACTTC. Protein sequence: CASSLGQASHEQYF.